This TCR beta chain derives from a study of cytomegalovirus exposure and HLA in healthy donors. Study results and limitations: A previous analysis found most TCR beta V segments productive roughly 87% or roughly 30% of the time.

The count of this clone is one. What it binds is not known. Amplification used 60 Vbeta primers and 13 Jbeta primers. Here immunoSEQ multiplex PCR was the method, and the copy in TCRdb shows in-frame clones only, minus some. The sample shows 120,000 or so clones, 70% to 90% of them seen only once. The CDR3 extends over 16 amino acids. V trimming: 3 bases; J trimming: 11 bases; junction bases outside the gene matches: 15. Per the germline V gene, CDR1 is SNHLY and CDR2 is FYNNEI. This chain links TRBV2 with TRBJ2-1; 8 positions match TRBD2. The sequenced sample was PBMCs. This sequence originates from a man aged 18 to 29 in good health and CMV-seropositive. The CDR3 nucleotides are TGTGCCAGCAGTGAGTCGGGGGGGGTTCAGACCGATCAGCAGTTCTTC. Its translation: CASSESGGVQTDQQFF. The whole variable domain, remainder taken from reference TRBV2 and TRBJ2-1, is EPEVTQTPSHQVTQMGQEVILRCVPISNHLYFYWYRQILGQKVEFLVSFYNNEISEKSEIFDDQFSVERPDGSNFTLKIRSTKLEDSAMYFCASSESGGVQTDQQFFGPGTRLTVL.